The subject of this entry is one TCR beta chain. This clonotype has more than one count but fewer than ten. Which antigen it targets is not known. Nothing much larger sits one base from this clone, and base qualities are not available. This sample was included in a study of vaccination and CD4 T cells after COVID-19 (dated by TCRdb to between 2020 and 2023). Background on the whole study: The convalescent cohort comprised six males and four females, including two Hispanic individuals, seven Caucasians, two Asians and one multiracial person. Culture stimuli were overlapping spike peptide pools from SARS-CoV-2 and from the common cold coronaviruses HCoV-NL63, HCoV-OC43 and HCoV-229E. In more than eight COVID-19 convalescent patients and a handful of infection-naive healthy vaccine recipients, researchers compared the spike-specific CD4+ TCR repertoire from before mRNA vaccination with the repertoire from after. Participants got two doses of the Pfizer-BioNTech BNT162b2 vaccine (n=8) or two doses of the Moderna mRNA-1273 vaccine (n=2). In control cultures, a CEFX viral epitope pool was used as positive control, an HIV-1 Nef peptide pool was used as negative control, or no peptide was added. Post-COVID blood samples from convalescent patients were collected a median of roughly 100 days after diagnosis, with a range of about 35 to 180 days. The time from the second vaccine dose to post-vaccine blood sampling had a median of roughly 77 days and ranged from about 14 to 250 days. The paper's findings and limits, for the study overall: An increase in the median number of SARS-CoV-2-reactive clonotypes from 21 after infection to roughly 38 after vaccination was observed, but the change was not found to be significant. The study included relatively few convalescent patients and did not analyze early timepoints after natural infection. In convalescent patients, a median roughly 83% of post-vaccine SARS-CoV-2-reactive clones were detected only after vaccination, and vaccine-specific priming was suggested by this finding. Of the vaccine-specific clones found in convalescent patients, nearly all (304 of 307) were mono-reactive for SARS-CoV-2 spike instead of being cross-reactive with common cold coronaviruses.

Receptor amplification or capture employed PCR. At the Johns Hopkins FTIC core, DNA from the cultured CD4+ T cells underwent TCR sequencing with the Oncomine TCR Beta short-read assay. The QIAamp micro DNA kit was used to extract genomic DNA from the cultured CD4+ T cells. The Oncomine TCR Beta libraries from cultured CD4+ T cells were pooled using unique dual indexes and then sequenced on an Illumina iSeq 100. In the paper's pipeline: Non-productive sequences were removed, and CDR3s that did not start with C, did not end with F or W, or were shorter than 7 amino acids were discarded. The MANAFEST web application identified antigen-specific clonotypes by comparing peptide-stimulated wells against reference wells and other culture wells. For a clone to be called positive, the clone needed an FDR below 0.05, an odds ratio above 5, and a productive frequency above 0.1% in at least two of three replicate wells. Cross-reactive clonotypes were defined as significantly expanded in both SARS-CoV-2 spike wells and at least one common cold coronavirus spike condition. CDR3 homology was assessed with Levenshtein distances (stringdist) and unrooted phylogenetic trees (ape) in R version 3.6.1. Starting from the raw public reads, TCRdb applied fastp trimming at Q25, assembled clones with MiXCR and retained in-frame beta chains. All rows with the same CDR3 protein become a single entry with the most common DNA and genes. It is TCRdb's table, rather than the study itself, that gives the V and J calls and clone size. The table for this sample lists 12,000 or so distinct CDR3 sequences; roughly 26% of them were counted only once. Roughly 30% of the sample is taken by the ten largest.

Germline trimming: 6 bases from V, 0 bases from J; junction bases outside gene matches: 7. CDR1 SEHNR and CDR2 FQNEAQ were looked up in the germline V gene (reference sequence). Measured from the cysteine to the phenylalanine, the CDR3 is 15 residues long. The retained sequence is limited to the CDR3, 45 bases, with the frame set at the first base. The sample's treatment or condition label, in plain terms: approximately 9-day PBMC culture with coronavirus spike peptide pools or control peptides (ViraFEST assay). The ViraFEST assay, used in the study, expanded antigen-specific T cells with peptide pools and then identified the expanded clonotypes through TCR sequencing. The absence of prior SARS-CoV-2 infection in healthy vaccine recipients was confirmed by negative nucleocapsid antibody tests before and after vaccination. Each well held roughly 2.2 million PBMCs cultured in IMDM containing roughly 5.4% human AB serum and around 10 IU/ml IL-2, with 10 ug/ml peptide pools added. Half of the culture medium was replaced with fresh IL-2-containing medium on days 3 and 7. CD4+ T cells were isolated after approximately ten days of culture through negative selection using the EasySep CD4+ T cell isolation kit. Ficoll-Paque Plus gradient centrifugation was used to isolate PBMCs from whole blood, and the isolated PBMCs were then either used fresh or cryopreserved at -140C. Each culture condition was generally run in triplicate wells.

This material consisted of CD4+ T cells from blood, cultured in vitro, taken before SARS-CoV-2 vaccination. The receptor was derived from a human donor who received a COVID-19 vaccine. Rearrangement joined TRBV7-9 to TRBJ1-1; the junction holds 7 bases that match TRBD1. The nucleotide sequence is given as TGTGCCAGCAGGGGACAGACAGAGATGAACACTGAAGCTTTCTTT. Translated, this is CASRGQTEMNTEAFF.